The rows below give T cell receptor beta chains drawn from one sample of a study of cytomegalovirus exposure and HLA in healthy donors. The method was immunoSEQ multiplex PCR; TCRdb's version includes in-frame clones alone and lacks a portion of them. The sample records fewer than 200,000 clones, approximately 77% being singletons. Sample: PBMCs. These receptors were taken from a young man in good health and CMV-seropositive. CDR3s include the opening cysteine and the closing phenylalanine or tryptophan. A D gene is named only where the DNA matches it firmly. Clone size is not always given. Where it is, it says once, few, many or a class for expanded clones.

d_call	v_call	cdr3_length	clone_size	j_call	cdr3_aa	cdr3_nt
TRBD1	TRBV4-1	15	.	TRBJ2-7	CASSHPGQGAYEQYF	TGCGCCAGCAGCCATCCGGGACAGGGGGCCTACGAGCAGTACTTC
.	TRBV30	13	few	TRBJ1-5	CAWSGGPNQPQHF	TGTGCCTGGAGTGGGGGGCCGAATCAGCCCCAGCATTTT
TRBD2	TRBV11-1	15	.	TRBJ2-1	CASSQTSGGANEQFF	TGTGCCAGCAGCCAAACTAGCGGGGGGGCTAATGAGCAGTTCTTC
.	TRBV28	18	few	TRBJ1-5	CASRLPGQRSPSNQPQHF	TGTGCCAGCAGGTTACCGGGACAACGAAGTCCTAGCAATCAGCCCCAGCATTTT
.	TRBV9	15	.	TRBJ2-2	CASSAGALPPGELFF	TGTGCCAGCAGCGCTGGGGCTCTCCCCCCCGGGGAGCTGTTTTTT
.	TRBV9	15	.	TRBJ1-5	CASSVQGRVWEPQHF	TGTGCCAGCAGCGTTCAAGGGAGGGTGTGGGAGCCCCAGCATTTT
.	TRBV11-2	15	.	TRBJ1-5	CASSLGTGFEYPQHF	TGTGCCAGCAGCTTAGGCACAGGGTTCGAGTATCCCCAGCATTTT
.	TRBV7-9	16	once	TRBJ1-3	CASSPSGLTSGNTIYF	TGTGCCAGCAGCCCCTCGGGACTGACCTCTGGAAACACCATATATTTT
.	TRBV29-1	13	.	TRBJ2-7	CSVDSDSSYEQYF	TGCAGCGTTGATTCTGACAGTTCCTACGAGCAGTACTTC
TRBD1	TRBV30	14	.	TRBJ2-3	CAWSHRQGGDTQYF	TGTGCCTGGAGTCACAGACAGGGGGGAGATACGCAGTATTTT
.	TRBV28	15	.	TRBJ1-5	CASSFPGGDNQPQHF	TGTGCCAGCAGTTTCCCGGGAGGGGACAATCAGCCCCAGCATTTT
.	TRBV28	14	few	TRBJ2-7	CASSPTTGFHEQYF	TGTGCCAGCAGCCCAACAACAGGGTTCCACGAGCAGTACTTC
TRBD2	TRBV9	16	.	TRBJ2-3	CASSSKLAVSTDTQYF	TGTGCCAGCAGCTCCAAACTAGCGGTGAGCACAGATACGCAGTATTTT
.	TRBV2	13	.	TRBJ1-6	CASSWRLDSPLHF	TGTGCCAGCAGTTGGCGACTTGACTCACCCCTCCACTTT
.	TRBV21-1	12	.	TRBJ1-1	CAEAALNTEAFF	TGTGCCGAGGCGGCACTGAACACTGAAGCTTTCTTT
.	TRBV7-8	15	.	TRBJ1-2	CASSLGPTRVYGYTF	TGTGCCAGCAGCTTAGGCCCCACGAGGGTTTATGGCTACACCTTC
.	TRBV5-6	14	.	TRBJ2-1	CASSLSGTRNEQFF	TGTGCCAGCAGCCTCTCAGGGACTCGAAATGAGCAGTTCTTC
.	TRBV28	15	.	TRBJ2-7	CASSSLSGAAYEQYF	TGTGCCAGCAGTTCCCTTAGTGGGGCCGCCTACGAGCAGTACTTC
.	TRBV5-1	14	.	TRBJ2-5	CASSLDPGKETQYF	TGCGCCAGCAGCTTGGATCCAGGGAAAGAGACCCAGTACTTC
TRBD1	TRBV5-1	15	.	TRBJ2-2	CASSLEGQGAGELFF	TGCGCCAGCAGCTTGGAAGGACAGGGTGCCGGGGAGCTGTTTTTT
TRBD1	TRBV19	18	.	TRBJ1-5	CASSIDWEQGANNQPQHF	TGTGCCAGTAGTATAGATTGGGAGCAGGGGGCTAACAATCAGCCCCAGCATTTT
TRBD1	TRBV14	13	.	TRBJ1-2	CASSRDRGGGYTF	TGTGCCAGCAGCCGTGACAGGGGGGGAGGCTACACCTTC
.	TRBV7-2	13	.	TRBJ2-7	CASSLSSSYEQYF	TGTGCCAGCAGCTTATCTTCCTCCTACGAGCAGTACTTC
TRBD2	TRBV2	15	.	TRBJ2-1	CASSRLAGGYNEQFF	TGTGCCAGCAGTAGACTAGCGGGGGGGTACAATGAGCAGTTCTTC
TRBD1	TRBV5-1	16	.	TRBJ2-5	CASSSAGTGVGETQYF	TGCGCCAGCAGCTCTGCGGGGACAGGGGTGGGAGAGACCCAGTACTTC
.	TRBV13	15	once	TRBJ1-3	CASSLARGQGNTIYF	TGTGCCAGCAGCTTAGCCAGGGGTCAGGGAAACACCATATATTTT
TRBD2	TRBV5-4	16	.	TRBJ2-1	CASSGRGDASYNEQFF	TGTGCCAGCAGTGGTCGGGGGGACGCTTCCTACAATGAGCAGTTCTTC
TRBD2	TRBV19	14	.	TRBJ2-3	CASSIERGGDTQYF	TGTGCCAGTAGTATAGAGCGGGGGGGCGATACGCAGTATTTT
.	TRBV9	16	once	TRBJ2-3	CASSEGSGQGGVTQYF	TGTGCCAGCAGCGAGGGTTCCGGGCAGGGCGGGGTTACGCAGTATTTT
.	TRBV5-1	17	.	TRBJ2-6	CASSLARLNSGANVLTF	TGCGCCAGCAGCCTGGCCAGACTAAACTCTGGGGCCAACGTCCTGACTTTC
TRBD2	TRBV9	17	.	TRBJ2-2	CASSVARAGPNTGELFF	TGTGCCAGCAGCGTAGCTCGAGCGGGGCCGAACACCGGGGAGCTGTTTTTT
TRBD1	TRBV6-5	13	few	TRBJ2-5	CASSGQGQETQYF	TGTGCCAGCAGCGGACAGGGTCAAGAGACCCAGTACTTC
.	TRBV27	15	.	TRBJ2-2	CASSFAPTNTGELFF	TGTGCCAGCAGTTTCGCCCCTACGAACACCGGGGAGCTGTTTTTT
.	TRBV10-3	15	.	TRBJ2-5	CAISVGQPRQETQYF	TGTGCCATCAGTGTAGGACAGCCAAGGCAAGAGACCCAGTACTTC
TRBD1	TRBV14	15	few	TRBJ2-1	CASSQGQGQGYEQFF	TGTGCCAGCAGCCAGGGACAGGGTCAGGGGTATGAGCAGTTCTTC